Listed below are T cell receptor beta chains from one sample, sequenced in a study of radiotherapy plus CTLA-4 blockade in lung cancer. Sequenced by immunoSEQ multiplex PCR; TCRdb stores in-frame clones only, minus some. This sample has tens of thousands of clones; 70% to 90% occur once, and the top ten carry 25% to 35%. Here the sequenced sample was peripheral blood, taken from a patient treated with radiotherapy plus ipilimumab. The source is a human donor with non-small cell lung cancer whose response to radiotherapy plus ipilimumab could not be evaluated. CDR3s include the opening cysteine and the closing phenylalanine or tryptophan. Each record gives: J gene, clone size, V gene, D gene, CDR3 protein, CDR3 DNA. The D gene is left open where the match is weak. Rows may omit the clone size; those that give it use once, few, many or a size class.

TRBJ1-1,.,TRBV2,.,CASSVEGNTEAFF,TGTGCCAGCAGTGTCGAGGGGAACACTGAAGCTTTCTTT
TRBJ2-7,.,TRBV7-2,.,CASSLGRASYEQYF,TGTGCCAGCAGCTTGGGCAGGGCCTCCTACGAGCAGTACTTC
TRBJ2-1,.,TRBV6-1,.,CASSDPDEQFF,TGTGCCAGCAGTGACCCGGATGAGCAGTTCTTC
TRBJ1-2,.,TRBV28,.,CASSLVGGYGYTF,TGTGCCAGCAGTTTAGTCGGGGGCTATGGCTACACCTTC
TRBJ2-1,.,TRBV5-4,TRBD2,CASSTELAGARNEQFF,TGTGCCAGCAGCACGGAACTAGCGGGAGCAAGAAATGAGCAGTTCTTC
TRBJ2-3,.,TRBV4-3,TRBD2,CASSQSPGRFTDTQYF,TGCGCCAGCAGCCAGTCGCCCGGGAGGTTCACAGATACGCAGTATTTT
TRBJ1-1,.,TRBV14,.,CASSQDPGTEAFF,TGTGCCAGCAGCCAAGATCCGGGGACTGAAGCTTTCTTT
TRBJ2-7,.,TRBV9,TRBD2,CASSEGLAFRPPYEQYF,TGTGCCAGCAGCGAGGGACTAGCTTTTCGACCACCCTACGAGCAGTACTTC
TRBJ1-4,.,TRBV27,.,CASSLFAGSNEKLFF,TGTGCCAGCAGTTTATTTGCGGGGTCTAATGAAAAACTGTTTTTT
TRBJ2-1,.,TRBV5-8,TRBD2,CASPSRLAGGGNEQFF,TGTGCCAGCCCCTCCAGACTAGCGGGAGGAGGCAATGAGCAGTTCTTC
TRBJ1-2,.,TRBV27,TRBD1,CASTLTGTGGGYGYTF,TGTGCCAGCACTTTAACCGGGACAGGGGGGGGGTATGGCTACACCTTC
TRBJ1-5,.,TRBV7-7,.,CASSLAGQGYSNQPQHF,TGTGCTAGCAGCTTAGCGGGCCAGGGATATAGCAATCAGCCCCAGCATTTT
TRBJ2-7,.,TRBV30,.,CAWSVQGYEQYF,TGTGCCTGGAGTGTTCAGGGCTACGAGCAGTACTTC
TRBJ2-1,.,TRBV28,.,CASSFAGSFLTEQFF,TGTGCCAGCAGTTTCGCGGGGTCTTTTCTTACTGAGCAGTTCTTC
TRBJ2-3,.,TRBV7-2,TRBD1,CASSGQGSTDTQYF,TGTGCCAGCAGCGGACAGGGGAGCACAGATACGCAGTATTTT
TRBJ2-3,.,TRBV9,.,CASSVRAGGTDTQYF,TGTGCCAGCAGCGTAAGGGCAGGGGGGACAGATACGCAGTATTTT
TRBJ2-2,.,TRBV6-1,TRBD2,CASSDAGGRTGELFF,TGTGCCAGCAGTGACGCGGGAGGGCGGACCGGGGAGCTGTTTTTT
TRBJ2-7,once,TRBV5-1,TRBD2,CASSSLAGAYEQYF,TGCGCCAGCAGCTCCTTAGCGGGAGCCTACGAGCAGTACTTC
TRBJ1-1,few,TRBV7-2,.,CASSLVNTEAFF,TGTGCCAGCAGCTTAGTAAACACTGAAGCTTTCTTT
TRBJ2-5,few,TRBV9,.,CASSRSLLETQYF,TGTGCCAGCAGCCGGTCGCTACTAGAGACCCAGTACTTC
TRBJ2-7,.,TRBV4-1,TRBD2,CASSQGPRGSGSRYEQYF,TGCGCCAGCAGCCAAGGACCCAGGGGTAGCGGGAGTCGGTACGAGCAGTACTTC
TRBJ1-5,.,TRBV4-3,.,CASSQDRGSGDQPQHF,TGCGCCAGCAGCCAAGATAGAGGATCCGGGGATCAGCCCCAGCATTTT
TRBJ2-5,.,TRBV15,TRBD1,CATSRELVRGQATLETQYF,TGTGCCACCAGCAGAGAATTGGTGAGGGGGCAGGCGACCTTAGAGACCCAGTACTTC
TRBJ2-7,.,TRBV18,TRBD1,CASSLWDSSYEQYF,TGTGCCAGCTCCCTCTGGGACAGCTCCTACGAGCAGTACTTC
TRBJ1-2,few,TRBV4-3,.,CASSQDIGEGYGYTF,TGCGCCAGCAGCCAAGATATAGGGGAGGGCTATGGCTACACCTTC
TRBJ2-7,.,TRBV7-2,TRBD2,CASSFLLAGGPGDEQYF,TGTGCCAGCAGCTTCCTCTTGGCGGGAGGGCCGGGCGACGAGCAGTACTTC
TRBJ2-3,.,TRBV29-1,.,CSVEGLADTQYF,TGCAGCGTTGAAGGACTAGCAGATACGCAGTATTTT
TRBJ2-7,.,TRBV29-1,.,CSVGRSVYEQYF,TGCAGCGTTGGCCGGTCGGTCTACGAGCAGTACTTC
TRBJ1-2,.,TRBV6-1,.,CASHPPGIPWDGYTF,TGTGCCAGCCACCCACCAGGGATCCCCTGGGATGGCTACACCTTC
TRBJ2-3,.,TRBV6-1,TRBD2,CATQREGYTQYF,TGTGCCACCCAGCGGGAGGGATATACGCAGTATTTT
TRBJ2-7,.,TRBV5-8,.,CASSSYQVRAHGEQYF,TGTGCCAGCAGCTCATATCAGGTCAGGGCCCATGGCGAGCAGTACTTC
TRBJ2-2,.,TRBV9,.,CASSVLTGELFF,TGTGCCAGCAGCGTACTTACCGGGGAGCTGTTTTTT
TRBJ1-1,.,TRBV2,TRBD1,CASSEEQGTLNTEAFF,TGTGCCAGCAGTGAAGAACAGGGGACTTTGAACACTGAAGCTTTCTTT
TRBJ2-2,.,TRBV4-1,TRBD2,CASSPGLAGDWAGELFF,TGCGCCAGCAGTCCTGGACTAGCGGGAGATTGGGCCGGGGAGCTGTTTTTT
TRBJ2-3,few,TRBV10-3,.,CAIRENSDTQYF,TGTGCCATCAGGGAGAATAGTGATACGCAGTATTTT
TRBJ1-1,.,TRBV7-3,.,CASTPVRNTEAFF,TGTGCCAGCACCCCCGTTCGTAACACTGAAGCTTTCTTT
TRBJ2-7,.,TRBV7-2,.,CASSPDWSIPSYEQYF,TGTGCCAGCAGCCCCGATTGGTCTATCCCCTCCTACGAGCAGTACTTC
TRBJ2-1,.,TRBV4-3,TRBD1,CASSQETGNYNEQFF,TGCGCCAGCAGCCAAGAGACAGGGAACTACAATGAGCAGTTCTTC
TRBJ2-7,.,TRBV27,TRBD2,CASSFKREPYHEQYF,TGTGCCAGCAGTTTCAAGCGGGAGCCGTACCACGAGCAGTACTTC
TRBJ2-3,once,TRBV28,TRBD1,CASSLTGQPYF,TGTGCCAGCAGTTTAACGGGACAGCCGTATTTT
TRBJ1-1,.,TRBV28,.,CASSYEQGGRSAFF,TGTGCCAGCAGCTACGAACAGGGCGGTCGGTCGGCTTTCTTT
TRBJ1-4,.,TRBV4-1,.,CASRQQGSNEKLFF,TGCGCCAGCAGGCAACAGGGTTCTAATGAAAAACTGTTTTTT
TRBJ1-1,.,TRBV11-3,TRBD1,CASSLVDREKDTEAFF,TGTGCCAGCAGCTTAGTCGACAGGGAGAAGGACACTGAAGCTTTCTTT
TRBJ1-1,.,TRBV5-5,TRBD1,CASSQDRTGMNTEAFF,TGCGCCAGCAGCCAAGATCGGACAGGGATGAACACTGAAGCTTTCTTT
TRBJ2-7,.,TRBV5-6,.,CASSLGAGREQYF,TGTGCCAGCAGCTTGGGGGCAGGGAGGGAGCAGTACTTC